What follows describes a single T cell receptor (beta chain). This CDR3 region has 16 residues. CDR1 is MDHEN and CDR2 is SYDVKM in the germline V gene. V lost 3 bases, J lost 3 bases, and 6 bases stayed unmatched. Assay: immunoSEQ multiplex PCR; the TCRdb copy retains only in-frame clones and omits some. The sample consists of about 660,000 clones, 70% to 90% of them appearing once. The sample belongs to a study of shared T cell receptors in the human thymus. These same data were also listed under a study on human thymus T cells. That investigation notes: Samples came from healthy Finnish infants during open corrective cardiac surgery.

The TCR was taken from a boy less than two years old with a congenital heart defect. The chain recombines TRBV28 with TRBJ2-1; 9 bases are shared with TRBD2. Sample: thymocytes. CDR3 coding DNA: TGTGCCAGCAGTTTTGAGCCTAGCGGGATCTACAATGAGCAGTTCTTC. Protein: CASSFEPSGIYNEQFF.